This T cell receptor (beta chain) came from a study of blood T cell repertoires in COVID-19. On the study more broadly: Sources were T cells, B-cell-depleted T cells, or PBMCs; the material itself was cDNA or gDNA.

In the authors' workflow: Amplification from reference gene primers served as the basis for estimated nucleated cell counts. Repertoires were generated with immunoSEQ multiplex PCR, while TCRdb's copy carries only in-frame clones and drops some. V, J and clone size reflect that table, while D and trimming were determined from the DNA. Here the sample spans about 220,000 clones, about 79% being singletons. Participants' reported clinical history set cohort assignment. This clone was seen once. This clonotype was obtained from a middle-aged woman with acute COVID-19. Sequencing was done on a sample of PBMCs or T cells enriched from blood (not recorded which).

CDR3 coding DNA: TGTGCCAGCAGCCGAACTGGAAGCGGGAGGGCGGCCGGGGAGCTGTTTTTT. This translates into CASSRTGSGRAAGELFF. The gene calls are TRBV3-1 (or the pseudogene TRBV3-2) and TRBJ2-2, with TRBD2 matching 10 bases. The CDR3 totals 17 residues. V shed 4 bases and J 6 bases; nucleotides not matched to a gene: 11. Germline CDR1 is LGHDT and CDR2 is YNNKEL (reference sequence).